This T cell receptor (beta chain) was sequenced during a study of CD8 T cells in ankylosing spondylitis. Findings and limits, study-wide: A TCR beta motif of 7 to 9 highly homologous variants seemed to mark ankylosing spondylitis blood.

About this clonotype itself: No antigen is known for it.

Trimming stripped 5 bases from V and 5 bases from J, with 21 bases between. This CDR3 has 15 amino acids. Looked up from germline, CDR1 is DFQATT and CDR2 is SNEGSKA (reference sequence). For TCR beta, libraries came from quantitative 5'-RACE with molecular barcodes. One entry per CDR3 protein results from TCRdb running MiXCR on the 5' RACE reads. This table holds about 420,000 distinct CDR3 sequences, about 20% found once. Material for sequencing was blood, either unsorted or a sorted T cell fraction (not recorded which). The rearrangement uses TRBV20-1 and TRBJ2-5; D tentatively fits TRBD1 or TRBD2 (5 bases each). The TCR comes from a male donor with ankylosing spondylitis. CDR3 sequence (DNA): TGCAGTGCTCAGCCTCCGTATGAGGGGACGGAGACCCAGTACTTC. Residues: CSAQPPYEGTETQYF.